This T cell receptor (beta chain) was identified during a study of T cell repertoires in cytomegalovirus infection. Overall study: Through public TCR beta signatures, both CMV infection and matching HLA type were indicated.

The study's findings and limits: In two of eight donors, the top clonotype was HLA-C-restricted CMV-specific. Cumulated frequencies of public TCR beta families served to identify carriers of CMV plus the relevant HLA.

CDR1 MNHNY and CDR2 SVGAGI come from the germline V gene (reference sequence). The CDR3 is 15 amino acids. Trimming stripped 2 bases from V and 3 bases from J, with 8 bases between. In this sample, this clonotype turned up a few times. Its antigen is still unknown. Via MiXCR, TCRdb re-called the reads, giving one row per CDR3 protein. The sample holds roughly 320,000 distinct CDR3 sequences, more than 9% seen once. Sequencing input: PBMCs. The sequence was collected from a human donor in good health (CMV status not recorded). Some clones in this sample may be carry-over from other donors' samples. This chain connects TRBV6-6 to TRBJ2-6; D possibly corresponds to TRBD1 (5 bases). CDR3 sequence reads: CASSYRGGGANVLTF. The DNA for the CDR3 is TGTGCCAGCAGTTACAGGGGTGGTGGGGCCAACGTCCTGACTTTC.